One T cell receptor beta chain is described in this entry. The antigen remains undetermined. TCRdb's table, derived via immunoSEQ multiplex PCR, lists solely in-frame clones and lacks some. The table includes 13,000 to 15,000 clones, over 60% detected once. The CDR3 covers 17 residues. Trimming removed 8 bases at V and 1 base at J, with 21 bases between. Germline CDR1 and CDR2: MDHEN and SYDVKM. The sample belongs to a study of T cells after posttransplantation cyclophosphamide. Study findings and constraints: Blood and skin or GI T cell repertoires showed limited TRB overlap. Donor-recipient repertoire similarity was low at 1-2 months, rising over year one. TRB clonality was highly associated with recipient CMV seropositivity and reactivation.

The V and J genes are TRBV28 and TRBJ2-4; tentative D call: TRBD1 (5 bases). The source of this sequence is a middle-aged man. Sequences were obtained from memory CD4+ T cells sorted from PBMCs. The CDR3 sequence: CASLPSPGFIAKNIQYF. In nucleotides, the CDR3 is TGTGCCAGCTTACCCTCACCAGGGTTCATCGCCAAAAACATTCAGTACTTC.